This T cell receptor (beta chain) was documented in a study of technical replicates of blood from four donors. The germline V and J ends were trimmed by 2 bases and 5 bases, with 6 bases remaining between them. CDR1 is MNHEY and CDR2 is SVGAGI in the germline V gene. The CDR3 has 13 residues. Only in-frame clones appear in the TCRdb table, and some are missing; sequencing was by immunoSEQ multiplex PCR. The sample shows almost 90,000 clones, around 95% of them seen only once. The chain links TRBV6-5 to TRBJ2-2, with D perhaps matching TRBD2 (5 bases). The sequencing sample was made of T cells isolated from PBMCs. The receptor comes from a human donor in good health. The CDR3 loop reads CASSYGETGELFF. The DNA of the CDR3 is TGTGCCAGCAGTTACGGGGAGACCGGGGAGCTGTTTTTT.